Shown below are 16 T cell receptor beta chains from a single sample sequenced in a study of blood T cell repertoires in COVID-19 (dated by TCRdb to between 2020 and 2021). The library was prepared using the immunoSEQ multiplex PCR assay. This immuneACCESS table, as held by TCRdb, lists in-frame sequences with V and J called but not all clones. Of the missing ones, under half trace to an unresolved V gene in checked studies; the others have no known cause. The sample includes hundreds of thousands of clones, with 70% to 90% observed a single time. 2.5% to 3.5% of the sample is in the top ten clones. The sequencing sample was made of PBMCs or T cells enriched from blood (not recorded which). These receptors all stem from a woman between 40 and 55 years old with acute COVID-19.

The J gene is TRBJ2-7, the V gene TRBV2; TRBD2 matches 7 bases. V lost 8 bases, J lost 2 bases, and 9 bases stayed unmatched. Germline V CDR1 and CDR2: SNHLY, FYNNEI. This CDR3 is built from 14 residues. CDR3 sequence reads: CASGKAGIPYEQYF. The DNA for the CDR3 is TGTGCCAGCGGAAAAGCGGGGATTCCCTACGAGCAGTACTTC.

The V call is TRBV20-1, the J call TRBJ2-1; perhaps TRBD1 as D (5 bases). This CDR3 is built from 12 residues. Germline CDR1 DFQATT, CDR2 SNEGSKA (reference sequence). V gave up 3 bases and J gave up 6 bases, with 9 bases separating them. The CDR3 spells CSASPGANEQFF. The CDR3 coding sequence is TGCAGTGCTAGTCCTGGGGCCAATGAGCAGTTCTTC.

The chain links TRBV27 to TRBJ1-6; D unclear. V lost 3 bases, J lost 0 bases, and 12 bases lay in between. The CDR3 consists of 17 residues. The germline V gene encodes CDR1 MNHEY and CDR2 SMNVEV (reference sequence). Here the CDR3 DNA reads TGTGCCAGCAGTTTGGGCAGATTAGGCTCCTATAATTCACCCCTCCACTTT. The encoded protein is CASSLGRLGSYNSPLHF.

The chain employs TRBV2 and TRBJ2-1; TRBD1 matches 7 bases. The CDR3 consists of 17 residues. V was clipped by 1 base and J by 0 bases; unmatched bases: 6. Germline loops: CDR1 SNHLY, CDR2 FYNNEI. CDR3 sequence: CASSEDFRDSSYNEQFF. The CDR3 coding sequence is TGTGCCAGCAGTGAAGATTTTCGGGACAGCTCCTACAATGAGCAGTTCTTC.

Details on this clone: This specimen includes other DNA sequences encoding the same CDR3. V gene TRBV6-5 combines with J gene TRBJ2-7, with 8 bases fitting TRBD2. Looked up from germline, CDR1 is MNHEY and CDR2 is SVGAGI. The CDR3 totals 14 residues. V shed 9 bases, J shed 4 bases, and the junction held 11 bases outside the gene matches. Here the CDR3 reads CASSPSGRLYEQYF. CDR3 sequence (DNA): TGTGCCAGTAGCCCAAGCGGGAGATTGTACGAGCAGTACTTC.

The chain joins TRBV14 to TRBJ1-6, with 7 bases identical to TRBD1. Trimming at V came to 1 base and at J to 9 bases, leaving 3 bases not matched to a gene. CDR3 length: 14 amino acids. Germline CDR1 SGHDN, CDR2 FVKESK. This CDR3 reads CASSQGQGFSPLHF. CDR3 sequence (DNA): TGTGCCAGCAGCCAAGGACAGGGTTTTTCACCCCTCCACTTT.

The rearrangement joins TRBV3-1 (or the pseudogene TRBV3-2) to TRBJ2-3; 12 nucleotides align to TRBD2. V gave up 0 bases and J gave up 3 bases; unmatched junction bases: 4. Germline CDR1 LGHDT, CDR2 YNNKEL (reference sequence). The CDR3 length is 17 residues. CDR3 DNA: TGTGCCAGCAGCCAAGATCTAGCGGGAGGGAGGACAGATACGCAGTATTTT. Protein product: CASSQDLAGGRTDTQYF.

The J gene is TRBJ2-7, the V gene TRBV15; 7 bases map to TRBD1. The germline V gene encodes CDR1 LNHNV and CDR2 YYDKDF (reference sequence). CDR3 length equals 17 residues. With V trimmed by 2 bases and J by 2 bases, 12 bases remained unmatched. The CDR3 DNA reads TGTGCCACCAGCAGAATCAGGGGGAAGGTCCGGACCTACGAGCAGTACTTC. This encodes CATSRIRGKVRTYEQYF.

The genes are TRBV7-2 and TRBJ2-3, with TRBD2 matching 10 bases. CDR1 SGHTA and CDR2 FQGNSA come from the germline V gene. The CDR3 is made up of 15 amino acids. The V and J ends lost 6 bases and 5 bases, in that order; junction bases with no gene match: 8. The CDR3: CASRSKREGIDTQYF. CDR3 nucleotide sequence: TGTGCCAGCAGGAGTAAGCGGGAGGGGATAGATACGCAGTATTTT.

This chain joins TRBV7-6 and TRBJ2-2, with 10 positions matching TRBD2. This CDR3 is built from 16 residues. The germline V gene encodes CDR1 SGHVS and CDR2 FNYEAQ. Trimming cost V 3 bases and J 2 bases; bases outside gene matches: 3. The DNA for the CDR3 is TGTGCCAGCAGCTTCACTAGCGGGGCCAACACCGGGGAGCTGTTTTTT. It codes for CASSFTSGANTGELFF.

This chain uses TRBV5-4 with TRBJ2-1; TRBD2 might be the D (5 bases). Trimming stripped 0 bases from V and 5 bases from J, with 9 bases between. The CDR3 is 14 amino acids. Germline CDR1 SGHNT, CDR2 YYREEE (reference sequence). CDR3 sequence (DNA): TGTGCCAGCAGCTTGGGAGGGCCCAACAATGAGCAGTTCTTC. It translates to CASSLGGPNNEQFF.

This chain uses TRBV7-2 with TRBJ2-4; 14 nucleotides agree with TRBD2. The CDR3 covers 18 residues. The germline V gene encodes CDR1 SGHTA and CDR2 FQGNSA. V trimming: 5 bases; J trimming: 8 bases; junction bases outside the gene matches: 14. CDR3 amino acids: CASSAWTSGRRSRDIQYF. As DNA, the CDR3 is TGTGCCAGCAGCGCCTGGACTAGCGGGAGGCGTTCCAGGGACATTCAGTACTTC.

The chain has TRBV18 and TRBJ1-4; D gene uncertain. The CDR3 is made up of 11 amino acids. The V and J ends lost 6 bases and 5 bases respectively, with 4 bases between them. Per germline, CDR1 KGHSH and CDR2 LQKENI. The CDR3 sequence: CASSSNEKLFF. In DNA form, the CDR3 reads TGTGCCAGCTCCTCGAATGAAAAACTGTTTTTT.

This rearrangement joins TRBV4-1 to TRBJ2-3; TRBD2 is a possible D gene (6 bases). V lost 1 base and J lost 6, with 8 bases in between. Germline V gene lookup returns CDR1 MGHRA and CDR2 YSYEKL. The CDR3 is 13 residues long. Here the CDR3 DNA reads TGCGCCAGCAGCCAAGGGGGGGATGATACGCAGTATTTT. This codes for CASSQGGDDTQYF.

This clone was counted a few times. The CDR3 region is CASKTGEDSPLHF. CDR3 coding DNA: TGTGCCAGCAAGACAGGGGAGGATTCACCCCTCCACTTT. The chain employs TRBV6-6 and TRBJ1-6; 8 bases agree with TRBD1. CDR1 and CDR2 from the germline V gene are MNHNY and SVGAGI (reference sequence). V dropped 7 bases and J dropped 8; count of bases not matched to a gene: 4. This CDR3 is built from 13 residues.

This CDR3 reads CASSPRLASEQYF. CDR3 in DNA: TGTGCCAGCAGTCCTAGACTAGCCTCCGAGCAGTACTTC. The chain joins TRBV27 to TRBJ2-7, with TRBD2 matching 7 bases. V trimming: 5 bases; J trimming: 6 bases; junction bases outside the gene matches: 7. This CDR3 is built from 13 residues. Germline V CDR1 and CDR2: MNHEY, SMNVEV (reference sequence).